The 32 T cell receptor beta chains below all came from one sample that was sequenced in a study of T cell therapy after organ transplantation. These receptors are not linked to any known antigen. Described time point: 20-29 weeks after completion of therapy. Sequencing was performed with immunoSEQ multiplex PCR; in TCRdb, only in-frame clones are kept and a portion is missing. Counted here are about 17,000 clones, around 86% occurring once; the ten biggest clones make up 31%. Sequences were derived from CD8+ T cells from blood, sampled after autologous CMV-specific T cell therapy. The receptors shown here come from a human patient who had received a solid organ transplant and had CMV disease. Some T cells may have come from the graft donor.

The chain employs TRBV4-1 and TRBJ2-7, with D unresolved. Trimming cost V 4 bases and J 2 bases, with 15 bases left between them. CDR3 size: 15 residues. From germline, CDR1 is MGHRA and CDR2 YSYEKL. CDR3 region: CASSLPSGRAYEQYF. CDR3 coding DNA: TGCGCCAGCAGCCTCCCGTCGGGCAGAGCCTACGAGCAGTACTTC.

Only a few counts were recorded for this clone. CDR3 in amino acids: CASSSGQYYGYTF. The CDR3 nucleotides are TGTGCCAGCAGCTCCGGACAGTACTATGGCTACACCTTC. This chain uses TRBV5-4 with TRBJ1-2, with a tentative D call TRBD1 (6 bases). The CDR3 totals 13 residues. Trimming left V 3 bases short and J 3 bases short, with 9 bases between. Germline V gives CDR1 SGHNT, CDR2 YYREEE (reference sequence).

CDR3 sequence: CASSLSRGEAFF. CDR3 DNA sequence: TGTGCCAGCAGTTTATCAAGGGGAGAAGCTTTCTTT. The rearrangement uses TRBV27 and TRBJ1-1, with a weak D call TRBD1 (5 bases). V was trimmed by 0 bases and J by 8 bases, leaving 7 bases between them. The CDR3 runs 12 residues. CDR1 and CDR2 from the germline V gene are MNHEY and SMNVEV (reference sequence).

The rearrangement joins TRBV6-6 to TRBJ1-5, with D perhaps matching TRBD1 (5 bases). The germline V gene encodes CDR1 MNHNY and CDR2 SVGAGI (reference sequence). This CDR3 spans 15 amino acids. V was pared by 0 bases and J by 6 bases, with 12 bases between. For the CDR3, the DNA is TGTGCCAGCAGTTACTCGATTGCGGGGCCTCAGCCCCAGCATTTT. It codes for CASSYSIAGPQPQHF.

CDR3 sequence (DNA): TGTGCCAGCAGGAAGGGAGAATTTGAAAAACTGTTTTTT. Translation gives CASRKGEFEKLFF. V gene TRBV4-2 combines with J gene TRBJ1-4; D remains unclear. CDR1 is LGHNA, CDR2 YNFKEQ, per germline. This CDR3 region has 13 residues. V dropped 6 bases and J dropped 7 bases, with 12 bases sitting between them.

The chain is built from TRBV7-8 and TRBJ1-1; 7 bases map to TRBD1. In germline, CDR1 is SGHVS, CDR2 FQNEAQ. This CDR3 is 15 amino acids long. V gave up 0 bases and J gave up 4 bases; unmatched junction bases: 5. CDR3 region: CASSLAAGGITEAFF. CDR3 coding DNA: TGTGCCAGCAGCTTAGCGGCAGGGGGTATCACTGAAGCTTTCTTT.

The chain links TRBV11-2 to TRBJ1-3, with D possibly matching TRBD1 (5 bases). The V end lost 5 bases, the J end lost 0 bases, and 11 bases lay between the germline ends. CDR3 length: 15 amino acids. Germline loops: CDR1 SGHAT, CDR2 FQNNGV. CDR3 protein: CASSPGHYSGNTIYF. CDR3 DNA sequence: TGTGCCAGCAGCCCCGGACATTACTCTGGAAACACCATATATTTT.

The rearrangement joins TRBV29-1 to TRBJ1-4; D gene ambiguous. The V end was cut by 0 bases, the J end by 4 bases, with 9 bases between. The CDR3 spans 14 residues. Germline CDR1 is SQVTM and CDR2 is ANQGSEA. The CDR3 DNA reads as TGCAGCGTTGAAGATCTCGGCCATAATGAAAAACTGTTTTTT. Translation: CSVEDLGHNEKLFF.

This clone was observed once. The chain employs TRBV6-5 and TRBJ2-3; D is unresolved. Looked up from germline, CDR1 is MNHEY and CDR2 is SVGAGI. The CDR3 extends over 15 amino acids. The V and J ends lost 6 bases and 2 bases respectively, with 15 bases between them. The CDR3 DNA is TGTGCCAGCAGCCCCGGCATCTCTATCACAGATACGCAGTATTTT. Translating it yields CASSPGISITDTQYF.

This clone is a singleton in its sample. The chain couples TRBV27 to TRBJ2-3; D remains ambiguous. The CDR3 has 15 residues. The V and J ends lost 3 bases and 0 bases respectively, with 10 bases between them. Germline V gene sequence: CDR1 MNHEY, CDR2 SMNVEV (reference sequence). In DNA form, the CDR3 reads TGTGCCAGCAGTTTTCTGGGCGTTAGCACAGATACGCAGTATTTT. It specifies CASSFLGVSTDTQYF.

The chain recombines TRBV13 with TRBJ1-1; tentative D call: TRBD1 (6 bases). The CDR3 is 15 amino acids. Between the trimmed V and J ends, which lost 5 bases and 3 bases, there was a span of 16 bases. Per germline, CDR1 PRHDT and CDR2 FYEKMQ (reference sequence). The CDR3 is CASSLAGRGDTEAFF. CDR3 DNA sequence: TGTGCCAGCAGCCTAGCGGGTAGGGGGGACACTGAAGCTTTCTTT.

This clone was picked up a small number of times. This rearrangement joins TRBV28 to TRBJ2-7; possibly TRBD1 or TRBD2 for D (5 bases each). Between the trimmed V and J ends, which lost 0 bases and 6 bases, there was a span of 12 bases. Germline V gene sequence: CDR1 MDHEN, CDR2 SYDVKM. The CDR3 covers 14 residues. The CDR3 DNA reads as TGTGCCAGCAGTTTATGGGGGGACGTAAGCGAGCAGTACTTC. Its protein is CASSLWGDVSEQYF.

The CDR3 nucleotides read TGTGCTAGTGGTTTGTTACTGGGCAATGAGCAGTTCTTC. Its protein is CASGLLLGNEQFF. The J gene is TRBJ2-1, the V gene TRBV12-5; D is unresolved. The V gene's germline CDR1 is LGHNT and CDR2 FRNRAP. V lost 2 bases, J lost 6 bases, and 8 bases lay in between. This CDR3 has 13 amino acids. The variable domain in full, with the rest retrieved from reference TRBV12-5 and TRBJ2-1, is DARVTQTPRHKVTEMGQEVTMRCQPILGHNTVFWYRQTMMQGLELLAYFRNRAPLDDSGMPKDRFSAEMPDATLATLKIQPSEPRDSAVYFCASGLLLGNEQFFGPGTRLTVL.

CDR3 nucleotide sequence: TGTGCCAGTTACGGGAGTGGTAGAAGCTCTTACAATGAGCAGTTCTTC. The encoded protein is CASYGSGRSSYNEQFF. This chain links TRBV19 with TRBJ2-1, with D tentatively TRBD2 (6 bases). Trimming stripped 8 bases from V and 4 bases from J, with 21 bases between. The length of the CDR3 is 16 residues. The germline V gene has CDR1 LNHDA and CDR2 SQIVND (reference sequence).

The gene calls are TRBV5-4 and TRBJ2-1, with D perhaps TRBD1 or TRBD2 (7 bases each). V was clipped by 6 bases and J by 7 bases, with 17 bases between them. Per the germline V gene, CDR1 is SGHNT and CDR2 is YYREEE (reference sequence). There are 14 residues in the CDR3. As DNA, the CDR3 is TGTGCCAGCATAGGGGCAGGGGGAGGGAATGAGCAGTTCTTC. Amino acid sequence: CASIGAGGGNEQFF.

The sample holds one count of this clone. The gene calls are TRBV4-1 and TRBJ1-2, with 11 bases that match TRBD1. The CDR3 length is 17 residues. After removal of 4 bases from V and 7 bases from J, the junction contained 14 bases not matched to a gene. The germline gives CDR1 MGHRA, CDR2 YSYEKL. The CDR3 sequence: CASSLRDRGSWVGGYTF. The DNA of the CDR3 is TGCGCCAGCAGCCTCCGGGACAGGGGGTCCTGGGTTGGTGGCTACACCTTC.

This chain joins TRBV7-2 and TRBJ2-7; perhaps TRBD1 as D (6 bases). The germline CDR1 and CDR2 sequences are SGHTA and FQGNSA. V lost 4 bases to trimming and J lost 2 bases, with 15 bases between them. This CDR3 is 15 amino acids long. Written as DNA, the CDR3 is TGTGCCAGCAGCTCTACCGGGACACCCACCTACGAGCAGTACTTC. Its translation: CASSSTGTPTYEQYF.

CDR3 residues: CAISAGTGDMNTEAFF. Written as DNA, the CDR3 is TGTGCCATCAGTGCCGGGACAGGGGACATGAACACTGAAGCTTTCTTT. The genes are TRBV10-3 and TRBJ1-1, with 10 nucleotides matching TRBD1. V lost 4 bases and J lost 0; bases outside the gene matches: 5. The CDR3 runs 16 residues. Germline loops: CDR1 ENHRY, CDR2 SYGVKD.

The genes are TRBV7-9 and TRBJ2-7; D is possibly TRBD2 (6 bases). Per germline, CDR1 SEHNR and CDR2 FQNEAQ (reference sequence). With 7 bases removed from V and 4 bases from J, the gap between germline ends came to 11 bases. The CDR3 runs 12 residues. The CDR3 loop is CASNFGGYEQYF. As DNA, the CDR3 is TGTGCCAGCAACTTCGGGGGTTACGAGCAGTACTTC.

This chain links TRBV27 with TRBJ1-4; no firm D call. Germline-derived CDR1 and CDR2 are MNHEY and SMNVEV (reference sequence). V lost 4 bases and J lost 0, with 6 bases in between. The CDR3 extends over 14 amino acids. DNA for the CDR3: TGTGCCAGCAGTTCAGGAGCAACTAATGAAAAACTGTTTTTT. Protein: CASSSGATNEKLFF.

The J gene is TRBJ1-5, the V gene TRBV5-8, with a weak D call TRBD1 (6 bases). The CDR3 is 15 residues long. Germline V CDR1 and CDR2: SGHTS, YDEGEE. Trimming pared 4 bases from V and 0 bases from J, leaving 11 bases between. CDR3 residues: CASSPQGYSNQPQHF. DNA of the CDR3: TGTGCCAGCAGCCCCCAGGGGTATAGCAATCAGCCCCAGCATTTT.

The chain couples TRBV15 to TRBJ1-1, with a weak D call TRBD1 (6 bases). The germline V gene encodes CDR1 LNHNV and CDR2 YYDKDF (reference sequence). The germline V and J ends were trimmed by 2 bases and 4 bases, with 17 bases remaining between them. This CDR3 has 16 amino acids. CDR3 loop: CATSRSFDRPFTEAFF. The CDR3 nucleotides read TGTGCCACCAGCAGATCCTTCGACAGGCCTTTCACTGAAGCTTTCTTT.

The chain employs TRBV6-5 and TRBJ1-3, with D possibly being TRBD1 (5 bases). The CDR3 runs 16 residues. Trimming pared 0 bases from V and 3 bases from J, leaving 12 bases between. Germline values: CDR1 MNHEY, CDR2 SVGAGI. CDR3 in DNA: TGTGCCAGCAGTTACTCCGGAGGGGCGCGTGGAAACACCATATATTTT. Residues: CASSYSGGARGNTIYF.

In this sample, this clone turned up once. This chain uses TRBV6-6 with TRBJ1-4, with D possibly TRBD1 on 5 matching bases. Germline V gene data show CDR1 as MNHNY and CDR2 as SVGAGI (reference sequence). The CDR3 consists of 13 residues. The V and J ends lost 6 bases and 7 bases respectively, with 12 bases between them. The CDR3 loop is CASSTRGSEKLFF. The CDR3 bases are TGTGCCAGCAGCACCCGGGGGAGTGAAAAACTGTTTTTT.

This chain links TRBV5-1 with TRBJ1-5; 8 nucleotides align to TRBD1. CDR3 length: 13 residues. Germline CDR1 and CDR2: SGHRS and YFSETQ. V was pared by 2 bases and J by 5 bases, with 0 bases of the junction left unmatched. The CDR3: CASSLQGDQPQHF. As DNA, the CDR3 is TGCGCCAGCAGCTTACAGGGGGATCAGCCCCAGCATTTT.

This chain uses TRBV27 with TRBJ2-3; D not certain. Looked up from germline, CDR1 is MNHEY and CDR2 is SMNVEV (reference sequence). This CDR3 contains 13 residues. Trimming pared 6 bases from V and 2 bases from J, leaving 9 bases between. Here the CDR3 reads CASRPDNTDTQYF. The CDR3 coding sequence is TGTGCCAGCAGGCCAGACAACACAGATACGCAGTATTTT.

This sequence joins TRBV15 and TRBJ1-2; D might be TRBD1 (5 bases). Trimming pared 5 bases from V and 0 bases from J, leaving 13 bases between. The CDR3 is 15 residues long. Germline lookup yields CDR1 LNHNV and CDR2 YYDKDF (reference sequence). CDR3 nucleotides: TGTGCCACCAGCCGAGTAAAGGGGACTAACTATGGCTACACCTTC. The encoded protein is CATSRVKGTNYGYTF.

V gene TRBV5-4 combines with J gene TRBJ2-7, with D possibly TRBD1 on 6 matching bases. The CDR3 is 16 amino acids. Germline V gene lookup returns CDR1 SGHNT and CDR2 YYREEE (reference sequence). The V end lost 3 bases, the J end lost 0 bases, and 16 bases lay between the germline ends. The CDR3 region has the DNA TGTGCCAGCAGCTCAACCACAGGGCTAAGCTCCTACGAGCAGTACTTC. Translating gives CASSSTTGLSSYEQYF.

The CDR3 DNA follows: TGTGCCAGAAGCTTGTGGCCAAGTGATAACTCTGGAAACACCATATATTTT. It translates to CARSLWPSDNSGNTIYF. The chain recombines TRBV5-3 with TRBJ1-3; D gene unclear. TRBV5-3 is an ORF; its function is uncertain. The CDR3 sequence is 17 residues long. The V gene lost 1 base and the J gene lost 0 bases, with 14 bases spanning the gap.

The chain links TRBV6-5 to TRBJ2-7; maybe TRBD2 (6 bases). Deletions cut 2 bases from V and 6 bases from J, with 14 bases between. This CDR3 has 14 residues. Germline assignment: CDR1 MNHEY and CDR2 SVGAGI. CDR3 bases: TGTGCCAGCAGTTACACGGAGGGTTCGGGCGAGCAGTACTTC. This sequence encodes CASSYTEGSGEQYF.

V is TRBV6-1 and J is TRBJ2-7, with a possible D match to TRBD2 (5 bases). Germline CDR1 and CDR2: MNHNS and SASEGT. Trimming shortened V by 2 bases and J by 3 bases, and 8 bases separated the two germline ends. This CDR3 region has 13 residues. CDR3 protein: CASSEFGDYEQYF. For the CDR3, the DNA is TGTGCCAGCAGTGAATTCGGGGACTACGAGCAGTACTTC.

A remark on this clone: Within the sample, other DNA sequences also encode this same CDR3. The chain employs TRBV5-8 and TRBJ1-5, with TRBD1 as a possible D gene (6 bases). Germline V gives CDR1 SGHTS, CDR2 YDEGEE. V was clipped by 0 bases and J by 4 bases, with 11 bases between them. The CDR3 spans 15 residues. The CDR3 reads CASSLDGTSNQPQHF. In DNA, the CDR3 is TGTGCCAGCAGCTTGGACGGGACATCAAATCAGCCCCAGCATTTT. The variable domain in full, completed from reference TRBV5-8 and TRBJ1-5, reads EAGVTQSPTHLIKTRGQQATLRCSPISGHTSVYWYQQALGLGLQFLLWYDEGEERNRGNFPPRFSGRQFPNYSSELNVNALELEDSALYLCASSLDGTSNQPQHFGDGTRLSIL.